This TCR beta chain was sequenced during a study of T cell changes during pregnancy in multiple sclerosis. Germline-derived CDR1 and CDR2 are MNHEY and SVGAGI. Trimming took 5 bases from V and 7 from J, leaving 14 bases between them. The CDR3 length is 13 residues. The protocol was immunoSEQ multiplex PCR, while the TCRdb copy is restricted to in-frame clones and leaves out a portion. The table has 30,000 or so clones, roughly 90% seen once. The chain combines TRBV6-5 with TRBJ1-1; TRBD1 might be the D (5 bases). This TCR was recovered from a female donor in good health, enrolled as a control in a pregnancy study. The sequenced sample was CD4+ T cells from peripheral blood mononuclear cells, obtained in the second trimester of pregnancy. CDR3 bases: TGTGCCAGCAGTCGGGGGGTCGGTTTTGAAGCTTTCTTT. Translating it yields CASSRGVGFEAFF.